Below, 10 T cell receptor beta chains from the same sample are listed, as sequenced in a study of CD8 T cells in ankylosing spondylitis. Each CDR3 protein gets one entry after TCRdb re-called the 5' RACE reads with MiXCR. The table records approximately 300,000 distinct CDR3 sequences, around 19% of them present only once. Sequenced: blood, either unsorted or a sorted T cell fraction (not recorded which). Receptors were obtained from a male donor with ankylosing spondylitis or in good health (not recorded which).

The chain couples TRBV4-2 to TRBJ1-2; a possible D gene is TRBD1 (6 bases). The V gene lost 0 bases and the J gene lost 3 bases, with 11 bases spanning the gap. The CDR3 loop spans 15 amino acids. Germline values: CDR1 LGHNA, CDR2 YNFKEQ. The CDR3 DNA is TGTGCCAGCAGCCAAGATAGGGGGATAGACTATGGCTACACCTTC. It is translated as CASSQDRGIDYGYTF.

The V and J genes are TRBV15 and TRBJ2-4; TRBD1 might be the D (5 bases). CDR3 length equals 15 residues. Germline V gene sequence: CDR1 LNHNV, CDR2 YYDKDF (reference sequence). The V end lost 0 bases, the J end lost 6 bases, and 12 bases lay between the germline ends. DNA of the CDR3: TGTGCCACCAGCAGAGATCAAGGGGTAGCAAACATTCAGTACTTC. Translated, it gives CATSRDQGVANIQYF. Based on the CDR3 plus reference TRBV15 and TRBJ2-4, the full variable domain is DAMVIQNPRYQVTQFGKPVTLSCSQTLNHNVMYWYQQKSSQAPKLLFHYYDKDFNNEADTPDNFQSRRPNTSFCFLDIRSPGLGDTAMYLCATSRDQGVANIQYFGAGTRLSVL.

This clonotype was seen a handful of times. The V and J genes are TRBV12-3 or TRBV12-4 and TRBJ2-2; D is undetermined. The CDR3 contains 15 residues. The V end lost 5 bases, the J end lost 4 bases, and 14 bases lay between the germline ends. CDR3 DNA: TGTGCCAGCAGTGCCCGCCGTAGCCCCACCGGGGAGCTGTTTTTT. This gives the protein CASSARRSPTGELFF.

The chain joins TRBV5-1 to TRBJ2-5, with 7 bases aligning to TRBD1. The CDR3 sequence is 15 residues long. The germline CDR1 and CDR2 sequences are SGHRS and YFSETQ. V was clipped by 1 base and J by 1 base; unmatched bases: 4. The CDR3 is CASSLTGAAQETQYF. DNA of the CDR3: TGCGCCAGCAGCTTGACAGGGGCGGCCCAAGAGACCCAGTACTTC. Full variable domain (outside the CDR3, taken from reference TRBV5-1 and TRBJ2-5): KAGVTQTPRYLIKTRGQQVTLSCSPISGHRSVSWYQQTPGQGLQFLFEYFSETQRNKGNFPGRFSGRQFSNSRSEMNVSTLELGDSALYLCASSLTGAAQETQYFGPGTRLLVL.

V and J are TRBV20-1 and TRBJ1-4; D may be TRBD1 (5 bases). Between the trimmed V and J ends, which lost 4 bases and 5 bases, there was a span of 17 bases. This CDR3 region has 15 residues. The germline V gene encodes CDR1 DFQATT and CDR2 SNEGSKA (reference sequence). The CDR3 is CSATGASPGNEKLFF. The CDR3 DNA reads TGCAGTGCTACCGGGGCGTCCCCCGGCAATGAAAAACTGTTTTTT.

Many counts were recorded for this clonotype. The J gene is TRBJ2-2, the V gene TRBV29-1, with 12 nucleotides matching TRBD1. The CDR3 contains 16 residues. V lost 8 bases, J lost 0 bases, and 7 bases stayed unmatched. Germline loops: CDR1 SQVTM, CDR2 ANQGSEA. The DNA of the CDR3 is TGCAGCTACTCCGGGACAGGGGGCCCGAACACCGGGGAGCTGTTTTTT. Its protein is CSYSGTGGPNTGELFF.

This chain joins TRBV28 and TRBJ2-3; 8 nucleotides agree with TRBD1. CDR1 is MDHEN, CDR2 SYDVKM, per germline. V dropped 7 bases and J dropped 8; count of bases not matched to a gene: 23. The CDR3 has 18 amino acids. CDR3 sequence (DNA): TGTGCCAGCACCCCCGCAGGGGGCAGTAGGACTAAGGGGGCTACGCAGTATTTT. It is translated as CASTPAGGSRTKGATQYF.

This clonotype was observed a handful of times. The rearrangement joins TRBV3-1 to TRBJ2-2; D remains ambiguous. The CDR3 has 15 amino acids. The germline V and J ends were trimmed by 1 base and 7 bases, with 13 bases remaining between them. From germline, CDR1 is LGHDT and CDR2 YNNKEL (reference sequence). CDR3 sequence reads: CASSQGDSRVGELFF. The CDR3 DNA is TGTGCCAGCAGCCAAGGGGATAGCCGGGTCGGGGAGCTGTTTTTT. Complete variable domain (other parts from reference TRBV3-1 and TRBJ2-2): DTAVSQTPKYLVTQMGNDKSIKCEQNLGHDTMYWYKQDSKKFLKIMFSYNNKELIINETVPNRFSPKSPDKAHLNLHINSLELGDSAVYFCASSQGDSRVGELFFGEGSRLTVL.

This clonotype was seen only a few times. The rearrangement joins TRBV20-1 to TRBJ1-1; weak D call: TRBD1 (6 bases). CDR1 is DFQATT and CDR2 is SNEGSKA in the germline V gene (reference sequence). The CDR3 has 14 amino acids. CDR3 in DNA: TGCAGCGAGAGGTCGGGGGCCCCAAACACTGAAGCTTTCTTT. Amino acid sequence: CSERSGAPNTEAFF.

CDR3 sequence (DNA): TGTGCCACCAGCAGCAAAGACAGGGGGAGCACAGATACGCAGTATTTT. It is translated as CATSSKDRGSTDTQYF. This chain joins TRBV15 and TRBJ2-3, with 9 positions matching TRBD1. The CDR3 covers 16 residues. Germline CDR1 and CDR2: LNHNV and YYDKDF (reference sequence). The ends lost 3 bases at V and 0 bases at J; junction bases unmatched: 4.